This entry is about one T cell receptor beta chain. The data originate from a study of blood T cell repertoires in COVID-19. Background on the study: Some COVID-19 samples were acute and others convalescent; all came from the United States, Italy and Spain. The analysed material was cDNA or gDNA that came from T cells, B-cell-depleted T cells, or PBMCs.

The ends were cut back, 5 bases at V and 1 base at J, with 17 bases in the middle. Per germline, CDR1 MDHEN and CDR2 SYDVKM. CDR3 length: 16 residues. Per the original methods: Reference gene primers were amplified, and this amplification served to estimate nucleated cell counts. Sequenced by immunoSEQ multiplex PCR; TCRdb stores in-frame clones only, minus some. The V and J calls and clone size were taken over from that table, and D and trimming were inferred from the DNA. This repertoire shows 150,000 to 200,000 clones, approximately 90% found once; its top ten account for under 2.5%. Sample: peripheral blood. The gene calls are TRBV28 and TRBJ1-1; D remains unclear. The TCR originated in a man in his 70s with active or convalescent COVID-19. Here the CDR3 DNA reads TGTGCCAGCAGTCCGCGGCGGGATTTCGGGAACACTGAAGCTTTCTTT. Its translation: CASSPRRDFGNTEAFF.